Listed below are T cell receptor beta chains from one sample, sequenced in a study of response to subunit inactivated influenza vaccine. TCRdb reanalysed the RT-PCR reads using MiXCR and keeps one entry per CDR3 protein. Among 650,000 to 800,000 distinct CDR3 sequences listed, more than 11% were seen once. The sample was PBMCs from blood, taken around 15 days before vaccination. The source is a man aged 50 to 59 who received an inactivated influenza vaccine. CDR3s include the opening cysteine and the closing phenylalanine or tryptophan. A D gene is named only where the DNA matches it firmly. Clone size is not always given. Where it is, it says once, few, many or a class for expanded clones.

j_call clone_size d_call v_call cdr3_nt cdr3_aa
TRBJ1-5 few . TRBV20-1 TGCAGTGCTGGGACTTTAGATCAGCCCCAGCATTTT CSAGTLDQPQHF
TRBJ1-4 . . TRBV5-5 TGTGCCAGCAGCTTGTGGGTAGTGACTAATGAAAAACTGTTTTTT CASSLWVVTNEKLFF
TRBJ2-1 few TRBD1 TRBV29-1 TGCAGCGTTGATTCCGGACAGGGAAGGTATGAGCAGTTCTTC CSVDSGQGRYEQFF
TRBJ1-1 . . TRBV20-1 TGCAGTGCCAAAATACAGGTCTACACTGAAGCTTTCTTT CSAKIQVYTEAFF
TRBJ1-5 few TRBD1 TRBV28 TGTGCCAGCAGGGGACAGGGGGCAAGGCAGCCCCAGCATTTT CASRGQGARQPQHF
TRBJ2-3 . . TRBV11-2 TGTGCCAGCAGCTTAGGACGGTTCACAGATACGCAGTATTTT CASSLGRFTDTQYF
TRBJ1-1 few . TRBV15 TGTGCCACCAGTTGGTCCAATACTGAAGCTTTCTTT CATSWSNTEAFF
TRBJ2-7 few . TRBV6-5 TGTGCCAGCAGTTCGAACAGGGTCCCCTACGAGCAGTACTTC CASSSNRVPYEQYF
TRBJ1-1 few . TRBV3-1 TGTGCCAGCAGCCAAGCGATGACGGTGAACACTGAAGCTTTCTTT CASSQAMTVNTEAFF
TRBJ2-7 many . TRBV29-1 TGCAGCGTTGCTGGAACAGCGACCTACGAGCAGTACTTC CSVAGTATYEQYF
TRBJ2-7 few . TRBV18 TGTGCCAGCTCACCGCGGACGGAAGGGGAGCAGTACTTC CASSPRTEGEQYF
TRBJ1-2 many TRBD1 TRBV12-3/TRBV12-4 TGTGCCAGCAGTTTAGGGACAGGGGGCTTGAATGGCTACACCTTC CASSLGTGGLNGYTF
TRBJ2-5 few . TRBV13 TGTGCCAGCAGCTTAGGTCCAGGCCAAGAGACCCAGTACTTC CASSLGPGQETQYF
TRBJ1-6 . TRBD1 TRBV2 TGTGCCAGCAGCCGAGACAGGGACCCCAGTAATTCACCCCTCCACTTT CASSRDRDPSNSPLHF
TRBJ2-2 . TRBD2 TRBV3-1 TGTGCCTTCTGTTTTTCGCCGGGACTAGCGGGGGCGAACACCGGGGAGCTGTTTTTT CAFCFSPGLAGANTGELFF
TRBJ1-2 few . TRBV20-1 TGCAGTGCTGGGCTCTCACCCTTCTTTAACTATGGCTACACCTTC CSAGLSPFFNYGYTF
TRBJ2-3 . TRBD2 TRBV27 TGTGCCAGCACCCGACTAGCCGGAAGCACAGATACGCAGTATTTT CASTRLAGSTDTQYF
TRBJ2-1 . . TRBV6-5 TGTGCCAGCAGTTTCGGGGGCGATCTCTATGAGCAGTTCTTC CASSFGGDLYEQFF
TRBJ2-1 . TRBD1 TRBV30 TGTGCCTGGACAGCAGGGGGCCTGGTCAATGAGCAGTTCTTC CAWTAGGLVNEQFF
TRBJ2-5 . TRBD1 TRBV5-5 TGTGCCAGCAGCTTGTCTTTCCAGGGGGCTTATGAGACCCAGTACTTC CASSLSFQGAYETQYF
TRBJ2-1 many TRBD2 TRBV7-2 TGTGCCAGCAGCCCTTGGACTAGCGGGCCGAACAATGAGCAGTTCTTC CASSPWTSGPNNEQFF
TRBJ2-1 few TRBD2 TRBV12-3/TRBV12-4 TGTGCCAGCAGTTGGCTAGCGGAAGAGCAGTTCTTC CASSWLAEEQFF
TRBJ2-7 many . TRBV28 TGTGCCAGCAGTCCCCCGGACATCTACGAGCAGTACTTC CASSPPDIYEQYF
TRBJ2-3 . . TRBV7-9 TGTGCCAGCAGCTCCCGCCGGGCAGATACGCAGTATTTT CASSSRRADTQYF
TRBJ2-1 few TRBD2 TRBV12-3/TRBV12-4 TGTGCCAGCAGAAGGAGCGGGGGGTCCTGGAATGAGCAGTTCTTC CASRRSGGSWNEQFF
TRBJ1-3 . . TRBV9 TGTGCCAGCAGCGTAGCGCTAGGTGGAAACACCATATATTTT CASSVALGGNTIYF
TRBJ2-1 few . TRBV28 TGTGCCAGCAGTTTTCCCTGGCGGAGACGAGCAAAAGAGCAGTTCTTC CASSFPWRRRAKEQFF
TRBJ2-5 few TRBD2 TRBV5-5 TGTGCCAGCAGCTGGGCACAGCGGGGAGAGACCCAGTACTTC CASSWAQRGETQYF
TRBJ2-3 . TRBD2 TRBV20-1 TGCAGTGCTCTAGCGGGGGGACCCACAGATACGCAGTATTTT CSALAGGPTDTQYF
TRBJ2-2 . . TRBV5-1 TGCGCCAGCAGCTTAATAAGGGAGAACACCGGGGAGCTGTTTTTT CASSLIRENTGELFF
TRBJ2-1 few TRBD2 TRBV6-2/TRBV6-3 TGTGCCAGCTCGGGAGGTATCAATGAGCAGTTCTTC CASSGGINEQFF
TRBJ2-1 . . TRBV5-1 TGCGCCAGCAGCTCATCCGGGACTGGGTACAATGAGCAGTTCTTC CASSSSGTGYNEQFF
TRBJ2-5 . . TRBV14 TGTGCCAGCAGCCAAGATCGGGCGACCCAGTACTTC CASSQDRATQYF
TRBJ2-1 many TRBD2 TRBV20-1 TGCAGTGCTAGACCCCATAGGACTAGCCCCTACAATGAGCAGTTCTTC CSARPHRTSPYNEQFF
TRBJ2-4 . . TRBV5-1 TGCGCCAGCAGCCCGGCGGCCTTGAGCATCCTAGCCAAAAACATTCAGTACTTC CASSPAALSILAKNIQYF
TRBJ2-3 few TRBD2 TRBV5-6 TGTGCCAGCAGCTTTAGCGGGAGAAGCACAGATACGCAGTATTTT CASSFSGRSTDTQYF
TRBJ2-2 few TRBD2 TRBV3-1 TGTGCCAGCAGCCAATATGGACTAGGCTTCACCGGGGAGCTGTTTTTT CASSQYGLGFTGELFF
TRBJ2-5 few . TRBV3-1 TGTGCCAGCAGCCAAAGCAGGACCTACCTCGGCGGGACCCAGTACTTC CASSQSRTYLGGTQYF
TRBJ1-2 many TRBD1 TRBV6-2/TRBV6-3 TGTGCCAGCAGAAAGACAGGGGAGAGCTCTGGCTACACCTTC CASRKTGESSGYTF
TRBJ2-7 . TRBD2 TRBV10-3 TGTGCCACCGGAGAACTAGCGGGGGTCCGTGGTTACGAGCAGTACTTC CATGELAGVRGYEQYF
TRBJ2-2 many . TRBV14 TGTGCCAGCAGCCAAGAGGTCCGCGTCGGGGAGCTGTTTTTT CASSQEVRVGELFF
TRBJ2-7 . TRBD1 TRBV15 TGTGCCACCAGCAGAGATAGACAGGGGGGGCGCGAGCAGTACTTC CATSRDRQGGREQYF
TRBJ2-5 . TRBD2 TRBV15 TGTGCCACCAGCAGGGGGGGGAGCCCTCTAGAGACCCAGTACTTC CATSRGGSPLETQYF
TRBJ1-1 many . TRBV12-3/TRBV12-4 TGCGCCAGCAGCTTGGGGGGGCGAACTGAAGCTTTCTTT CASSLGGRTEAFF
TRBJ2-3 once . TRBV15 TGTGCCACCAGCAGGTACGGCCAAGGGTATCGCACAGATACGCAGTATTTT CATSRYGQGYRTDTQYF
TRBJ2-5 . TRBD2 TRBV3-1 TGTGCCAGCAGCCTCCCGAATAGCGGGGTGGATGGCCAGTACTTC CASSLPNSGVDGQYF
TRBJ2-5 . . TRBV20-1 TGCAGTGCAGACGACAGAATTGCGCACCAAGAGACCCAGTACTTC CSADDRIAHQETQYF
TRBJ1-5 . TRBD1 TRBV6-1 TGTGCCAGCAGTGACAGTACAGGGGGCCTTCAGCCCCAGCATTTT CASSDSTGGLQPQHF
TRBJ2-7 many . TRBV7-2 TGTGCCAGCAGTTCTCGGTTACCTCCCTACGAGCAGTACTTC CASSSRLPPYEQYF
TRBJ2-7 few TRBD2 TRBV20-1 TGCAGTGCTAGGGACCCTCGGGGGGGAACCTACGAGCAGTACTTC CSARDPRGGTYEQYF
TRBJ2-7 few . TRBV29-1 TGCAGCGTTCGCGGGGTTCTCTACGAGCAGTACTTC CSVRGVLYEQYF
TRBJ1-2 few . TRBV9 TGTGCCAGCAGCTCAGGGACCAGTCTCACTTATGGCTACACCTTC CASSSGTSLTYGYTF
TRBJ2-1 many TRBD2 TRBV5-1 TGCGCCAGCAGCTTGGCCGGGACTAGCGGCAATGAGCAGTTCTTC CASSLAGTSGNEQFF
TRBJ2-3 few TRBD2 TRBV20-1 TGCAGTGCTAGTGGAGCGGGAAGCACAGATACGCAGTATTTT CSASGAGSTDTQYF
TRBJ2-3 . TRBD2 TRBV4-3 TGCGCCAGCAGCCCAGGCGGTAGCGGGAGGGATACGCAGTATTTT CASSPGGSGRDTQYF